The 8 T cell receptor beta chains given below trace back to one sample, sequenced in a study of T cell responses to AZD1222 COVID-19 vaccine. Generated by immunoSEQ multiplex PCR, the TCRdb table keeps only in-frame clones and is missing some. The sample has 170,000 or so clones, about nine tenths seen once. Here the sequenced sample was peripheral blood, taken on day 0 of AZD1222 vaccination. The receptors stem from an adult in good health.

V is TRBV5-4 and J is TRBJ1-3; D unresolved. The CDR3 consists of 14 residues. Trimming cost V 0 bases and J 0 bases, with 4 bases left between them. CDR1 SGHNT and CDR2 YYREEE come from the germline V gene (reference sequence). The CDR3 DNA is TGTGCCAGCAGCTTGGATATCTCTGGAAACACCATATATTTT. This translates into CASSLDISGNTIYF.

The chain is built from TRBV28 and TRBJ2-7, with D uncertain. The CDR3 is 12 amino acids. Trimming took off 4 bases at V and 2 bases at J, with 6 bases between the two ends. Germline CDR1 is MDHEN and CDR2 is SYDVKM. The chain's CDR3 is CASSSGPYEQYF. As DNA, the CDR3 is TGTGCCAGCAGTTCCGGCCCCTACGAGCAGTACTTC.

The chain joins TRBV3-1 (or the pseudogene TRBV3-2) to TRBJ1-3; 7 positions agree with TRBD1. The CDR3 has 16 amino acids. The germline CDR1 and CDR2 sequences are LGHDT and YNNKEL (reference sequence). Trimming cost V 7 bases and J 4 bases; bases outside gene matches: 13. CDR3 sequence reads: CASTRTSGGAGNTIYF. The CDR3 DNA is TGTGCCAGCACCCGAACTTCAGGGGGAGCCGGAAACACCATATATTTT.

This rearrangement joins TRBV19 to TRBJ1-5; D is unresolved. The germline V and J ends were trimmed by 3 bases and 3 bases, with 9 bases remaining between them. Germline V gene sequence: CDR1 LNHDA, CDR2 SQIVND (reference sequence). The CDR3 spans 14 residues. CDR3 loop: CASSMLQTNQPQHF. Here the CDR3 DNA reads TGTGCCAGTAGTATGCTGCAGACCAATCAGCCCCAGCATTTT.

This chain uses TRBV2 with TRBJ1-6; D gene unclear. This CDR3 has 11 amino acids. CDR1 and CDR2 (germline): SNHLY, FYNNEI. The ends were cut back, 3 bases at V and 9 bases at J, with 3 bases in the middle. CDR3 coding DNA: TGTGCCAGCAGTGACGGTTCACCCCTCCACTTT. It yields the protein CASSDGSPLHF.

The V and J genes are TRBV6-6 and TRBJ2-7; D may be TRBD1 or TRBD2 (5 bases each). The CDR3 spans 16 residues. CDR1 is MNHNY, CDR2 SVGAGI, per germline (reference sequence). V lost 0 bases, J lost 1 base, and 13 bases lay in between. The CDR3 region is CASSYSLGVPSYEQYF. For the CDR3, the DNA is TGTGCCAGCAGTTACTCGCTGGGGGTCCCATCCTACGAGCAGTACTTC.

A few counts support this clone. The genes are TRBV24-1 and TRBJ2-7, with D perhaps matching TRBD1 (6 bases). This CDR3 region has 13 residues. V lost 5 bases, J lost 3 bases, and 10 bases lay in between. Per germline, CDR1 KGHDR and CDR2 SFDVKD. CDR3 sequence reads: CATSGGQSYEQYF. The CDR3, as DNA: TGTGCCACCAGTGGGGGACAAAGCTACGAGCAGTACTTC.

The genes are TRBV7-9 and TRBJ1-2; D remains unclear. Trimming cost V 1 base and J 5 bases, with 11 bases left between them. The CDR3 spans 14 residues. Germline V gene data show CDR1 as SEHNR and CDR2 as FQNEAQ (reference sequence). CDR3 bases: TGTGCCAGCAGCTTAGGACAAATGGGATATGGCTACACCTTC. Its protein product is CASSLGQMGYGYTF.